Shown below are 31 T cell receptor beta chains from a single sample sequenced in a study of blood T cell repertoires in COVID-19. Sequencing used immunoSEQ multiplex PCR; TCRdb keeps in-frame clones, though not all of them. Among some 70,000 clones listed, around 85% were seen once. The sample was peripheral blood. The receptor set was obtained from a man aged 40-49 years with COVID-19, enrolled during active disease.

The genes are TRBV5-1 and TRBJ2-3; possibly TRBD1 for D (5 bases). The CDR3 is made up of 15 amino acids. With 2 bases removed from V and 5 bases from J, the gap between germline ends came to 15 bases. Germline CDR1 and CDR2: SGHRS and YFSETQ. The CDR3 protein is CASSLRGRDRDTQYF. CDR3 bases: TGCGCCAGCAGCTTAAGGGGAAGAGATCGAGATACGCAGTATTTT. Based on the CDR3 plus reference TRBV5-1 and TRBJ2-3, the full variable domain is KAGVTQTPRYLIKTRGQQVTLSCSPISGHRSVSWYQQTPGQGLQFLFEYFSETQRNKGNFPGRFSGRQFSNSRSEMNVSTLELGDSALYLCASSLRGRDRDTQYFGPGTRLTVL.

V is TRBV6-1 and J is TRBJ1-3; 8 bases match TRBD1. The length of the CDR3 is 19 residues. The germline V gene has CDR1 MNHNS and CDR2 SASEGT. The V and J ends lost 3 bases and 0 bases, in that order; junction bases with no gene match: 13. The CDR3 DNA sequence: TGTGCCAGCAGTGAGAGACAGGGGCCTTTAACTATCTCTGGAAACACCATATATTTT. It is translated as CASSERQGPLTISGNTIYF.

The rearrangement uses TRBV6-5 and TRBJ2-3, with TRBD1 as a possible D gene (6 bases). The CDR3 runs 16 residues. V shed 4 bases and J shed 2 bases, with 16 bases lying between them. Germline CDR1 and CDR2: MNHEY and SVGAGI. CDR3 in amino acids: CASSSPADSLTDTQYF. In DNA form, the CDR3 reads TGTGCCAGCAGTTCTCCGGCGGACAGCCTCACAGATACGCAGTATTTT.

V usage is TRBV3-1 (or the pseudogene TRBV3-2) and J usage is TRBJ2-1, with TRBD2 matching over 8 bases. CDR1 is LGHDT, CDR2 YNNKEL, per germline (reference sequence). This CDR3 comprises 15 residues. Losses at the gene ends were 5 bases for V and 0 bases for J; bases not matched to a gene: 3. The CDR3 loop is CASSFTSGSYNEQFF. CDR3 in DNA: TGTGCCAGCAGCTTCACTAGCGGCTCCTACAATGAGCAGTTCTTC.

The chain carries TRBV13 and TRBJ1-1, with D possibly TRBD1 on 5 matching bases. Looked up from germline, CDR1 is PRHDT and CDR2 is FYEKMQ (reference sequence). V was trimmed by 5 bases and J by 1 base, leaving 11 bases between them. The CDR3 is 14 residues long. CDR3 in DNA: TGTGCCAGCAGCCAAGGGGCGCGGAACACTGAAGCTTTCTTT. It encodes CASSQGARNTEAFF.

The chain combines TRBV19 with TRBJ2-7; 8 bases line up with TRBD1. The germline CDR1 and CDR2 sequences are LNHDA and SQIVND (reference sequence). V gave up 7 bases and J gave up 4 bases; unmatched junction bases: 12. The CDR3 totals 15 residues. The CDR3 DNA follows: TGTGCCAGTAATGCCGGGACAGGTCCCCCTTACGAGCAGTACTTC. This sequence encodes CASNAGTGPPYEQYF.

V gene TRBV3-1 (or the pseudogene TRBV3-2) combines with J gene TRBJ1-1; tentatively, D is TRBD1 (5 bases). This CDR3 region has 11 residues. Per the germline V gene, CDR1 is LGHDT and CDR2 is YNNKEL (reference sequence). V lost 5 bases, J lost 10 bases, and 11 bases lay in between. CDR3 protein: CASSSRGRAFF. The CDR3 DNA is TGTGCCAGCAGCTCCCGGGGGAGAGCTTTCTTT.

This clone was found a few times. The CDR3 here is CAISLGEGGTGELFF. The CDR3 DNA reads as TGTGCCATCAGCCTAGGGGAAGGGGGCACCGGGGAGCTGTTTTTT. V usage is TRBV10-3 and J usage is TRBJ2-2; tentative D call: TRBD1 (6 bases). V lost 6 bases, J lost 4 bases, and 15 bases lay in between. This CDR3 is built from 15 residues. Germline V gene data show CDR1 as ENHRY and CDR2 as SYGVKD.

The chain combines TRBV4-1 with TRBJ1-4; D perhaps matches TRBD1 (6 bases). The CDR3 has 16 residues. Trimming stripped 4 bases from V and 8 bases from J, with 20 bases between. Looked up from germline, CDR1 is MGHRA and CDR2 is YSYEKL. CDR3 DNA: TGCGCCAGCAGCCCACACTCCGGGACAAGGGACGAAAAACTGTTTTTT. It yields the protein CASSPHSGTRDEKLFF.

The V gene is TRBV5-1, the J gene TRBJ2-7, with 10 bases aligning to TRBD2. The junction had 10 bases not matched to a gene; V was cut back by 5 bases and J by 5 bases. The CDR3 extends over 15 amino acids. Germline CDR1 reads SGHRS; CDR2 reads YFSETQ. The CDR3 nucleotides are TGCGCCAGCAGGACCCTAGCGGGGGATGGCCACGAGCAGTACTTC. Translated, it gives CASRTLAGDGHEQYF. Together with reference TRBV5-1 and TRBJ2-7, the CDR3 gives the full variable domain: KAGVTQTPRYLIKTRGQQVTLSCSPISGHRSVSWYQQTPGQGLQFLFEYFSETQRNKGNFPGRFSGRQFSNSRSEMNVSTLELGDSALYLCASRTLAGDGHEQYFGPGTRLTVT.

The chain has TRBV9 and TRBJ2-3; 11 nucleotides line up with TRBD2. The CDR3 has 15 amino acids. Germline V gives CDR1 SGDLS, CDR2 YYNGEE. Trimming cost V 6 bases and J 6 bases; bases outside gene matches: 9. The CDR3: CASTLTGTSGDTQYF. CDR3 coding DNA: TGTGCCAGCACCCTCACCGGGACTAGCGGTGATACGCAGTATTTT.

V is TRBV5-1 and J is TRBJ2-1; TRBD2 matches at 7 bases. Germline lookup yields CDR1 SGHRS and CDR2 YFSETQ. CDR3 length: 15 amino acids. Trimming cost V 4 bases and J 4 bases; bases outside gene matches: 8. The CDR3 region has the DNA TGCGCCAGCAGCCCCGGGGACTACAGTTACAATGAGCAGTTCTTC. It specifies CASSPGDYSYNEQFF.

The CDR3: CAWSVYTQNTEAFF. For the CDR3, the DNA is TGTGCCTGGAGTGTGTACACACAGAACACTGAAGCTTTCTTT. The V and J genes are TRBV30 and TRBJ1-1; D remains ambiguous. Germline lookup yields CDR1 GTSNPN and CDR2 SVGIG (reference sequence). Trimming cost V 0 bases and J 1 base, with 9 bases left between them. The CDR3 loop spans 14 amino acids.

The chain links TRBV28 to TRBJ1-5; TRBD1 aligns across 8 bases. The CDR3 length is 15 residues. V gave up 6 bases and J gave up 3 bases; unmatched junction bases: 7. Germline lookup yields CDR1 MDHEN and CDR2 SYDVKM. As DNA, the CDR3 is TGTGCCAGCAGCCTGGACAGGGAATACAATCAGCCCCAGCATTTT. Translated, it gives CASSLDREYNQPQHF.

The rearrangement joins TRBV7-2 to TRBJ2-3, with TRBD1 as a possible D gene (5 bases). CDR3 size: 14 residues. The germline V gene encodes CDR1 SGHTA and CDR2 FQGNSA. The V gene lost 5 bases and the J gene lost 0 bases, with 9 bases spanning the gap. In DNA, the CDR3 is TGTGCCAGCAGCCTCAGACAGAGCACAGATACGCAGTATTTT. Translated: CASSLRQSTDTQYF.

The V call is TRBV7-8, the J call TRBJ1-3, with 8 positions matching TRBD1. The CDR3 has 15 amino acids. Looked up from germline, CDR1 is SGHVS and CDR2 is FQNEAQ. V was pared by 6 bases and J by 7 bases, with 11 bases of the junction left unmatched. The CDR3 region has the DNA TGTGCCAGCAGTCAATCAGGGGGCCTGGTTAACACCATATATTTT. Its translation is CASSQSGGLVNTIYF.

This clone has a single count. This chain uses TRBV30 with TRBJ2-1; D is possibly TRBD2 (5 bases). There are 12 residues in the CDR3. CDR1 and CDR2 (germline): GTSNPN, SVGIG (reference sequence). V dropped 1 base and J dropped 12 bases, with 13 bases sitting between them. CDR3 residues: CAWSAPASPQFF. Written as DNA, the CDR3 is TGTGCCTGGAGTGCCCCGGCTAGCCCGCAGTTCTTC. The complete variable domain, with remaining parts taken from reference TRBV30 and TRBJ2-1, reads SQTIHQWPATLVQPVGSPLSLECTVEGTSNPNLYWYRQAAGRGLQLLFYSVGIGQISSEVPQNLSASRPQDRQFILSSKKLLLSDSGFYLCAWSAPASPQFFGPGTRLTVL.

The chain's CDR3 is CASSSPGRGSYEQYF. The CDR3 DNA reads TGTGCCAGCAGCTCCCCGGGAAGGGGGAGCTACGAGCAGTACTTC. The rearrangement uses TRBV7-2 and TRBJ2-7; weak D call: TRBD1 (6 bases). Per germline, CDR1 SGHTA and CDR2 FQGNSA. The CDR3 has 15 amino acids. V was shortened by 4 bases and J by 3 bases, with 16 bases between the two germline ends. Based on the CDR3 plus reference TRBV7-2 and TRBJ2-7, the full variable domain is GAGVSQSPSNKVTEKGKDVELRCDPISGHTALYWYRQSLGQGLEFLIYFQGNSAPDKSGLPSDRFSAERTGGSVSTLTIQRTQQEDSAVYLCASSSPGRGSYEQYFGPGTRLTVT.

The chain links TRBV6-5 to TRBJ2-1, with D possibly matching TRBD2 (6 bases). The CDR3 is made up of 15 amino acids. Germline V CDR1 and CDR2: MNHEY, SVGAGI. V dropped 6 bases and J dropped 4 bases, with 16 bases sitting between them. The CDR3 region is CASRPRTTPYNEQFF. Here the CDR3 DNA reads TGTGCCAGCAGGCCCCGGACTACTCCATACAATGAGCAGTTCTTC.

The rearrangement links TRBV6-5 to TRBJ1-2, with 7 bases that match TRBD1. The J segment lost 4 bases and the V segment lost 5 bases, leaving 7 bases of the junction unmatched. Germline V gives CDR1 MNHEY, CDR2 SVGAGI. The CDR3 is 14 amino acids. The CDR3 loop is CASSIDRDPYGYTF. The CDR3 DNA sequence: TGTGCCAGCAGTATCGACAGGGATCCCTATGGCTACACCTTC.

The chain uses TRBV4-1 and TRBJ2-3; 7 nucleotides match TRBD2. Looked up from germline, CDR1 is MGHRA and CDR2 is YSYEKL. The length of the CDR3 is 16 residues. The ends lost 1 base at V and 6 bases at J; junction bases unmatched: 10. CDR3 DNA sequence: TGCGCCAGCAGCCAAGCTCTCGCTAGCGGCAGCGATACGCAGTATTTT. Its protein is CASSQALASGSDTQYF.

About this clone itself: The final CDR3 position lacks the conserved phenylalanine or tryptophan, pointing to a likely read error. It is unclear where the CDR3 begins or ends on the DNA, so no DNA is shown, and the CDR3 is as TCRdb lists it. The chain couples TRBV9 to TRBJ1-3; the table's D gene call, TRBD1, was not cross checked with the DNA. Germline CDR1 is SGDLS and CDR2 is YYNGEE. Counting both end residues, the CDR3 totals 11 amino acids. The CDR3 protein is CASSVTAGGMV.

The V and J genes are TRBV12-3 or TRBV12-4 and TRBJ2-7; D is ambiguous. This CDR3 contains 13 residues. Trimming stripped 1 base from V and 3 bases from J, with 7 bases between. As DNA, the CDR3 is TGTGCCAGCAGTTTAGGCCTCTACTACGAGCAGTACTTC. Translated: CASSLGLYYEQYF.

This chain connects TRBV19 to TRBJ1-2; D call uncertain. This CDR3 is 14 amino acids long. V shed 4 bases and J shed 8 bases, with 17 bases lying between them. Germline CDR1 and CDR2: LNHDA and SQIVND (reference sequence). The CDR3 region is CASSKIDGSLGYTF. CDR3 in DNA: TGTGCCAGTAGTAAAATAGACGGGTCGTTGGGCTACACCTTC. Using reference TRBV19 and TRBJ1-2 for the parts outside the CDR3, the full variable domain is DGGITQSPKYLFRKEGQNVTLSCEQNLNHDAMYWYRQDPGQGLRLIYYSQIVNDFQKGDIAEGYSVSREKKESFPLTVTSAQKNPTAFYLCASSKIDGSLGYTFGSGTRLTVV.

The chain employs TRBV6-5 and TRBJ1-3, with TRBD1 as a possible D gene (5 bases). The CDR3 totals 15 residues. Germline V gene sequence: CDR1 MNHEY, CDR2 SVGAGI. The germline V and J ends were trimmed by 8 bases and 2 bases, with 16 bases remaining between them. CDR3 in DNA: TGTGCCAGCTCCTCCTCCGGGGGAACTGGAAACACCATATATTTT. Translation: CASSSSGGTGNTIYF.

CDR3 loop: CSVDLGGRGNDYGYTF. The CDR3 coding sequence is TGCAGCGTTGATTTAGGCGGCAGGGGGAACGACTATGGCTACACCTTC. This chain joins TRBV29-1 and TRBJ1-2; 7 nucleotides agree with TRBD1. Per the germline V gene, CDR1 is SQVTM and CDR2 is ANQGSEA. J lost 3 bases, V lost 3 bases, and 13 bases had no gene match. The CDR3 spans 16 residues. The variable domain in full, with the rest retrieved from reference TRBV29-1 and TRBJ1-2, is SAVISQKPSRDICQRGTSLTIQCQVDSQVTMMFWYRQQPGQSLTLIATANQGSEATYESGFVIDKFPISRPNLTFSTLTVSNMSPEDSSIYLCSVDLGGRGNDYGYTFGSGTRLTVV.

The rearrangement joins TRBV10-1 to TRBJ2-3; TRBD2 matches 8 bases. V lost 4 bases to trimming and J lost 5 bases; unmatched junction nucleotides: 11. The germline V gene has CDR1 WNHNN and CDR2 SYGVQD (reference sequence). The CDR3 has 16 amino acids. Written as DNA, the CDR3 is TGCGCCAGCAGTGGTACAAGCGGGGGCCCCGGAGATACGCAGTATTTT. Translation gives CASSGTSGGPGDTQYF.

The chain has TRBV18 and TRBJ2-1; 8 positions agree with TRBD2. The CDR3 contains 15 residues. J was trimmed by 4 bases and V by 3 bases; bases with no gene match: 5. The V gene's germline CDR1 is KGHSH and CDR2 LQKENI. The CDR3 is CASSPREGTYNEQFF. As DNA, the CDR3 is TGTGCCAGCTCACCCCGGGAGGGGACTTACAATGAGCAGTTCTTC. The entire variable domain, with the rest obtained from reference TRBV18 and TRBJ2-1, is as follows: NAGVMQNPRHLVRRRGQEARLRCSPMKGHSHVYWYRQLPEEGLKFMVYLQKENIIDESGMPKERFSAEFPKEGPSILRIQQVVRGDSAAYFCASSPREGTYNEQFFGPGTRLTVL.

This clone was detected only once. The rearrangement uses TRBV6-5 and TRBJ2-1; D perhaps matches TRBD2 (6 bases). The CDR3 sequence is 15 residues long. Germline loops: CDR1 MNHEY, CDR2 SVGAGI. V lost 8 bases to trimming and J lost 1 base, with 15 bases between them. The CDR3 spells CASQEGLASYNEQFF. CDR3 coding DNA: TGTGCCAGCCAGGAAGGTCTAGCGTCCTACAATGAGCAGTTCTTC.

This clone was seen only once. The chain uses TRBV28 and TRBJ2-1, with D uncertain. CDR3 length: 13 amino acids. Germline values: CDR1 MDHEN, CDR2 SYDVKM. V shed 1 base and J shed 4 bases, with 5 bases lying between them. CDR3 region: CASSLSRYNEQFF. The DNA of the CDR3 is TGTGCCAGCAGTTTATCTAGATACAATGAGCAGTTCTTC.

V gene TRBV6-6 combines with J gene TRBJ1-5; TRBD1 agrees at 7 bases. Per germline, CDR1 MNHNY and CDR2 SVGAGI (reference sequence). J gave up 9 bases and V 5 bases, and 7 bases lay outside the gene matches. The CDR3 is 13 residues long. In DNA form, the CDR3 reads TGTGCCAGCAGTAGGGACAGACCCGGGCCCCAGCATTTT. It codes for CASSRDRPGPQHF.